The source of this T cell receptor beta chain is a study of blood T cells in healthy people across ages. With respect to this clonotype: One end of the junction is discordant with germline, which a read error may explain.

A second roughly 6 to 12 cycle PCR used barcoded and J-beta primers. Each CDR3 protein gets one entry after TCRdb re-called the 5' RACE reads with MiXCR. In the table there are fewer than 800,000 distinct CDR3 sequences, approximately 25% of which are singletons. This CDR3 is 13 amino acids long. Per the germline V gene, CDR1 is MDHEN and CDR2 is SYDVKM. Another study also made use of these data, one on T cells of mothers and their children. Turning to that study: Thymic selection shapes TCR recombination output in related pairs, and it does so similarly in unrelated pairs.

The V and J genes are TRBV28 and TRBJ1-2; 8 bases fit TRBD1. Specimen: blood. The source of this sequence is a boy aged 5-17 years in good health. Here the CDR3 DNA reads TGTGCCAGCAGCCTTCGGACAGGGCTCGGCTACTCCTTC. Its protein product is CASSLRTGLGYSF.